The 11 T cell receptor beta chains given below trace back to one sample, sequenced in a study of shared clonotypes between healthy human individuals. Method: immunoSEQ multiplex PCR; TCRdb's copy keeps in-frame clones and lacks some. In the table there are about 2 million clones, about 95% of which are singletons. The sequencing input was naive CD4+ T cells sorted from blood. Subset specified: CD45RA+ positively selected. These receptors all stem from a man younger than 30 in good health.

This clone was found a few times. A junction boundary mismatches the germline segment, possibly from a read error. The V and J genes are TRBV7-7 and TRBJ2-2; no reliable D call. The CDR3 contains 13 residues. Germline-derived CDR1 and CDR2 are SSHAT and FNYEAQ (reference sequence). The CDR3 nucleotides are TGTGCTAGCAGCTTGGGAAGGGCCGGGGAGCTGTTTTTT. Translated: CASSLGRAGELFF. Full variable domain (outside the CDR3, taken from reference TRBV7-7 and TRBJ2-2): GAGVSQSPRYKVTKRGQDVTLRCDPISSHATLYWYQQALGQGPEFLTYFNYEAQPDKSGLPSDRFSAERPEGSISTLTIQRTEQRDSAMYRCASSLGRAGELFFGEGSRLTVL.

CDR3 amino acids: CASSQGQGSNEQYF. DNA for the CDR3: TGCGCCAGCAGCCAAGGACAGGGGTCGAACGAGCAGTACTTC. The chain has TRBV5-1 and TRBJ2-7, with 9 positions matching TRBD1. The CDR3 totals 14 residues. V was pared by 4 bases and J by 5 bases, with 7 bases of the junction left unmatched. Germline CDR1 reads SGHRS; CDR2 reads YFSETQ.

V is TRBV5-4 and J is TRBJ2-5; D may be TRBD2 (6 bases). The germline V gene has CDR1 SGHNT and CDR2 YYREEE (reference sequence). CDR3 length: 15 amino acids. V gave up 0 bases and J gave up 2 bases, with 11 bases separating them. The CDR3 reads CASSLAMAGQETQYF. Here the CDR3 DNA reads TGTGCCAGCAGCTTGGCCATGGCGGGGCAAGAGACCCAGTACTTC. Supplemented by reference TRBV5-4 and TRBJ2-5, the full variable domain reads ETGVTQSPTHLIKTRGQQVTLRCSSQSGHNTVSWYQQALGQGPQFIFQYYREEENGRGNFPPRFSGLQFPNYSSELNVNALELDDSALYLCASSLAMAGQETQYFGPGTRLLVL.

This chain links TRBV28 with TRBJ2-5; 12 bases line up with TRBD1. With V trimmed by 6 bases and J by 5 bases, 7 bases remained unmatched. The germline V gene encodes CDR1 MDHEN and CDR2 SYDVKM. This CDR3 has 15 amino acids. The CDR3 nucleotides are TGTGCCAGCAGCTTGGGGACAGGGGGCGCTGAGACCCAGTACTTC. Protein sequence: CASSLGTGGAETQYF.

About this clone: The sample carries other DNA sequences with the same CDR3. The V and J genes are TRBV28 and TRBJ1-1; D not resolved. Trimming removed 9 bases at V and 2 bases at J, with 10 bases between. The CDR3 runs 12 residues. Germline CDR1 reads MDHEN; CDR2 reads SYDVKM. The CDR3 sequence: CASRGPNTEAFF. The CDR3 DNA sequence: TGTGCCAGTAGAGGACCTAACACTGAAGCTTTCTTT.

A single count supports this clone. The rearrangement joins TRBV7-8 to TRBJ1-1, with 11 bases identical to TRBD1. V shed 4 bases and J 10 bases; nucleotides not matched to a gene: 5. Germline CDR1 and CDR2: SGHVS and FQNEAQ. CDR3 length: 13 residues. The CDR3 coding sequence is TGTGCCAGCAGCTCCGGGACAGGGGGAACAGCTTTCTTT. Translated: CASSSGTGGTAFF. Full variable domain (remainder filled in from reference TRBV7-8 and TRBJ1-1): GAGVSQSPRYKVAKRGQDVALRCDPISGHVSLFWYQQALGQGPEFLTYFQNEAQLDKSGLPSDRFFAERPEGSVSTLKIQRTQQEDSAVYLCASSSGTGGTAFFGQGTRLTVV.

With respect to this clone: Other DNA sequences from this sample encode an identical CDR3 as well. The genes are TRBV18 and TRBJ2-5; D tentatively fits TRBD1 or TRBD2 (5 bases each). This CDR3 contains 15 residues. The V gene lost 0 bases and the J gene lost 2 bases, with 10 bases spanning the gap. CDR1 KGHSH and CDR2 LQKENI come from the germline V gene. The chain's CDR3 is CASSPPGTAQETQYF. The DNA for the CDR3 is TGTGCCAGCTCACCACCTGGGACGGCTCAAGAGACCCAGTACTTC.

V usage is TRBV28 and J usage is TRBJ1-1; 8 positions agree with TRBD1. Germline V gene data show CDR1 as MDHEN and CDR2 as SYDVKM. CDR3 size: 16 residues. J gave up 2 bases and V 4 bases, and 9 bases lay outside the gene matches. CDR3 in amino acids: CASSSGQGLENTEAFF. CDR3 nucleotide sequence: TGTGCCAGCAGTTCCGGACAGGGTTTGGAAAACACTGAAGCTTTCTTT.

The CDR3 DNA is TGTGCCAGCCTCCGGGACAGCGGTTCTCCCACTGAAGCTTTCTTT. Its protein product is CASLRDSGSPTEAFF. The chain uses TRBV28 and TRBJ1-1; 7 bases line up with TRBD1. Trimming took 8 bases from V and 4 from J; bases not matched to a gene: 13. The germline CDR1 and CDR2 sequences are MDHEN and SYDVKM. The CDR3 is 15 residues long.

The chain is built from TRBV29-1 and TRBJ2-1, with 8 bases aligning to TRBD1. Germline-derived CDR1 and CDR2 are SQVTM and ANQGSEA. V lost 5 bases to trimming and J lost 3 bases; unmatched junction nucleotides: 9. The CDR3 consists of 15 residues. CDR3 region: CSVLPGTGFYNEQFF. The CDR3 DNA reads as TGCAGCGTTCTGCCCGGGACAGGCTTCTACAATGAGCAGTTCTTC.

Concerning this clone itself: Other DNA sequences from this sample encode an identical CDR3 as well. The chain links TRBV5-1 to TRBJ2-2, with TRBD1 as a possible D gene (6 bases). Germline CDR1 reads SGHRS; CDR2 reads YFSETQ. V shed 4 bases and J shed 0 bases, with 10 bases lying between them. The length of the CDR3 is 15 residues. DNA of the CDR3: TGCGCCAGCAGCCCCCGGACAGCGAACACCGGGGAGCTGTTTTTT. This codes for CASSPRTANTGELFF.